The clone carrying this T cell receptor (beta chain) was counted at least ten times. What it recognizes is unknown. The CDR3 has 13 amino acids. V was pared by 0 bases and J by 12 bases, with 13 bases between. Germline CDR1 is SGDLS and CDR2 is YYNGEE. This record belongs to a study of neurological immune-mediated disorders. Overall study results and limits: According to phylogenetic grouping, one related-CDR3 cluster, a possible signature, contained the repertoires of 18 of 34 multiple sclerosis patients.

Synthesis of cDNA was accomplished via 5'RACE employing 10-nucleotide random UMIs. TCRdb independently ran MiXCR on the 5' RACE reads; one entry per CDR3 protein. The table lists 87,000 or so distinct CDR3 sequences, around 3.3% of them singletons, with about 6% in the top ten. Sample: PBMCs. The gene calls are TRBV9 and TRBJ2-1; D possibly corresponds to TRBD2 (5 bases). The sequence was collected from a woman between 18 and 30 years old with multiple sclerosis. The CDR3 DNA reads as TGTGCCAGCAGCGTAGGAGGGTGGACCGGGCAGTTCTTC. This encodes CASSVGGWTGQFF.